What follows are 15 T cell receptor beta chains derived from one specimen sequenced in a study of technical replicates of blood from a handful of donors. Assay: immunoSEQ multiplex PCR; the TCRdb copy retains only in-frame clones and omits some. The sample lists approximately 70,000 clones, approximately 96% occurring once. The sample was T cells isolated from PBMCs. These receptors were obtained from a human donor in good health.

The chain links TRBV10-3 to TRBJ2-5, with 7 nucleotides matching TRBD2. CDR1 and CDR2 from the germline V gene are ENHRY and SYGVKD. Trimming cost V 2 bases and J 4 bases; bases outside gene matches: 7. The CDR3 contains 15 residues. Here the CDR3 reads CAISEGASGAETQYF. The CDR3, as DNA: TGTGCCATCAGTGAGGGGGCTAGCGGTGCAGAGACCCAGTACTTC.

The gene calls are TRBV29-1 and TRBJ2-1; 9 bases align to TRBD2. The CDR3 is made up of 14 amino acids. J gave up 2 bases and V 4 bases, and 3 bases lay outside the gene matches. Germline CDR1 is SQVTM and CDR2 is ANQGSEA. Here the CDR3 DNA reads TGCAGCGTTGGAGCTAGCGGGACCTACAATGAGCAGTTCTTC. Translation: CSVGASGTYNEQFF.

The chain couples TRBV9 to TRBJ2-2, with 7 bases matching TRBD2. The trim removed 6 bases at V and 0 bases at J, leaving 17 bases unmatched. Germline V lookup: CDR1 SGDLS, CDR2 YYNGEE. This CDR3 is 19 amino acids long. CDR3 sequence: CASTRPIRTAGANTGELFF. In nucleotides, the CDR3 is TGTGCCAGCACGCGACCAATTCGGACGGCGGGAGCGAACACCGGGGAGCTGTTTTTT.

V usage is TRBV6-1 and J usage is TRBJ2-7; a possible D gene is TRBD1 (5 bases). The V gene lost 4 bases and the J gene lost 0 bases, with 10 bases spanning the gap. The CDR3 covers 14 residues. CDR1 and CDR2 (germline): MNHNS, SASEGT. CDR3 region: CASSVTTASYEQYF. The DNA of the CDR3 is TGTGCCAGCAGTGTAACGACAGCCTCCTACGAGCAGTACTTC.

V and J are TRBV28 and TRBJ2-7, with 7 bases that match TRBD2. The V gene end was trimmed by 6 bases and the J gene end by 2 bases; junction bases not matched to a gene: 13. Germline loops: CDR1 MDHEN, CDR2 SYDVKM. This CDR3 spans 16 amino acids. Written as DNA, the CDR3 is TGTGCCAGCAGGTGGGGGGGTCTAGCGTTGCCCTACGAGCAGTACTTC. Translation gives CASRWGGLALPYEQYF.

The V and J genes are TRBV5-4 and TRBJ2-2; a weak D match, TRBD2 (6 bases). Trimming cost V 4 bases and J 5 bases, with 18 bases left between them. The CDR3 has 16 amino acids. Per germline, CDR1 SGHNT and CDR2 YYREEE (reference sequence). The chain's CDR3 is CASSVGGLGGTGELFF. Written as DNA, the CDR3 is TGTGCCAGCAGCGTCGGAGGGCTAGGCGGAACCGGGGAGCTGTTTTTT. The full variable domain, rest sourced from reference TRBV5-4 and TRBJ2-2, is ETGVTQSPTHLIKTRGQQVTLRCSSQSGHNTVSWYQQALGQGPQFIFQYYREEENGRGNFPPRFSGLQFPNYSSELNVNALELDDSALYLCASSVGGLGGTGELFFGEGSRLTVL.

DNA of the CDR3: TGTGCCAGCAGCTTGGGGCAGGGGTCCTACAATGAGCAGTTCTTC. It encodes CASSLGQGSYNEQFF. The V and J genes are TRBV5-4 and TRBJ2-1, with D maybe TRBD1 (6 bases). Germline lookup yields CDR1 SGHNT and CDR2 YYREEE (reference sequence). Trimming pared 0 bases from V and 1 base from J, leaving 8 bases between. This CDR3 has 15 residues.

This clone has just one count. This chain connects TRBV7-9 to TRBJ1-1, with no clear D. The germline CDR1 and CDR2 sequences are SEHNR and FQNEAQ (reference sequence). V dropped 5 bases and J dropped 5 bases, with 12 bases sitting between them. The CDR3 length is 13 residues. The CDR3 coding sequence is TGTGCCAGCAGCCGTAAACTTGAGACTGAAGCTTTCTTT. This gives the protein CASSRKLETEAFF.

V usage is TRBV25-1 and J usage is TRBJ1-2; 9 nucleotides match TRBD1. The CDR3 loop spans 15 amino acids. The germline V gene encodes CDR1 MGHDK and CDR2 SYGVNS. Germline trimming cut 2 bases from V and 2 bases from J; bases unmatched to any gene: 3. CDR3 protein: CASSEAGTGNYGYTF. The CDR3 bases are TGTGCCAGCAGTGAAGCCGGGACAGGGAACTATGGCTACACCTTC.

V gene TRBV2 combines with J gene TRBJ1-5; D ambiguous. Germline V gene lookup returns CDR1 SNHLY and CDR2 FYNNEI. CDR3 length equals 14 residues. Between the trimmed V and J ends, which lost 5 bases and 1 base, there was a span of 9 bases. The DNA of the CDR3 is TGTGCCAGCAGTCTACCTCCCAGCAATCAGCCCCAGCATTTT. Translated, it gives CASSLPPSNQPQHF.

This chain links TRBV5-1 with TRBJ2-7; D is perhaps TRBD1 (5 bases). From germline, CDR1 is SGHRS and CDR2 YFSETQ. The CDR3 length is 14 residues. Trimming cost V 0 bases and J 2 bases, with 9 bases left between them. CDR3 sequence reads: CASSLGDSAYEQYF. The CDR3 DNA reads TGCGCCAGCAGCTTGGGAGACAGCGCCTACGAGCAGTACTTC.

The V and J genes are TRBV6-1 and TRBJ1-6; D is uncertain. The CDR3 contains 16 residues. Germline CDR1 MNHNS, CDR2 SASEGT. V lost 3 bases and J lost 8, with 17 bases in between. CDR3 in amino acids: CASSDYLSWGDSPLHF. As DNA, the CDR3 is TGTGCCAGCAGTGACTACCTCTCGTGGGGAGATTCACCCCTCCACTTT.

The chain carries TRBV6-5 and TRBJ2-7; D is unresolved. Germline V lookup: CDR1 MNHEY, CDR2 SVGAGI. The CDR3 is 16 amino acids. Trimming shortened V by 0 bases and J by 0 bases, and 12 bases separated the two germline ends. In DNA, the CDR3 is TGTGCCAGCAGTTACTCGAAGCAGGCTGTCTCCTACGAGCAGTACTTC. Amino acids: CASSYSKQAVSYEQYF.

J is TRBJ2-6 and V is TRBV5-4; D gene ambiguous. Trimming removed 5 bases from V and 0 bases from J, with 12 bases in between. Germline CDR1 and CDR2: SGHNT and YYREEE (reference sequence). The CDR3 loop spans 16 amino acids. This CDR3 reads CASSFPSSSGANVLTF. CDR3 DNA: TGTGCCAGCAGTTTCCCCTCGAGCTCTGGGGCCAACGTCCTGACTTTC.

The gene calls are TRBV30 and TRBJ2-7; 10 nucleotides match TRBD1. V was clipped by 1 base and J by 2 bases; unmatched bases: 5. CDR1 is GTSNPN, CDR2 SVGIG, per germline (reference sequence). The CDR3 extends over 15 amino acids. CDR3 region: CAWSGTGTGAYEQYF. CDR3 DNA: TGTGCCTGGAGTGGGACCGGGACAGGGGCCTACGAGCAGTACTTC.